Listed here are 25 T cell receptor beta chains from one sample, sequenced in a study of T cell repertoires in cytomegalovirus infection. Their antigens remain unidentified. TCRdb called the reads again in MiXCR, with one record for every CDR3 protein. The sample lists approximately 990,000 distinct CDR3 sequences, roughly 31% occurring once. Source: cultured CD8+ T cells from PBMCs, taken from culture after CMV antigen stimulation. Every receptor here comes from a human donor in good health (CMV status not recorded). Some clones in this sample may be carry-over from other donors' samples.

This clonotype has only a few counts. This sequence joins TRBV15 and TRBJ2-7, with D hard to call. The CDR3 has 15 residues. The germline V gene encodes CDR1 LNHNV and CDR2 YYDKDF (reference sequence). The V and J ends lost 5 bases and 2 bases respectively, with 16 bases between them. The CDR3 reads CATSPERAAAYEQYF. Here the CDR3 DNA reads TGTGCCACCAGCCCCGAAAGGGCGGCGGCCTACGAGCAGTACTTC.

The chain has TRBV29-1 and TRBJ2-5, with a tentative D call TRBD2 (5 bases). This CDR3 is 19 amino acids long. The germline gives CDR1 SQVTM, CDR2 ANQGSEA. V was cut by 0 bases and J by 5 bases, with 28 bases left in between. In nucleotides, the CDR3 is TGCAGCGTTGAAGATCCCTTGGGAAGGGAGTGGGCGAGGTGGGAGACCCAGTACTTC. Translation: CSVEDPLGREWARWETQYF.

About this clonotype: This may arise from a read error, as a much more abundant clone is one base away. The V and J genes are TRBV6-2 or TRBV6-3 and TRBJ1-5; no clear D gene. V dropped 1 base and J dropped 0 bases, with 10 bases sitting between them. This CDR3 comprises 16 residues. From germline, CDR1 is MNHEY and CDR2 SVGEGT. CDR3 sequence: CASSYLMEGSNQPQHF. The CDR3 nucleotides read TGTGCCAGCAGTTACTTGATGGAGGGTAGCAATCAGCCCCAGCATTTT.

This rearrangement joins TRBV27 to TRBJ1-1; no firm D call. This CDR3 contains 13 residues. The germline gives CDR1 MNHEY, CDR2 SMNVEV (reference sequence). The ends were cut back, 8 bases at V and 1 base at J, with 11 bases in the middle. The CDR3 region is CASGATGNTEAFF. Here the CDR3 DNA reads TGTGCCAGCGGTGCCACGGGGAACACTGAAGCTTTCTTT.

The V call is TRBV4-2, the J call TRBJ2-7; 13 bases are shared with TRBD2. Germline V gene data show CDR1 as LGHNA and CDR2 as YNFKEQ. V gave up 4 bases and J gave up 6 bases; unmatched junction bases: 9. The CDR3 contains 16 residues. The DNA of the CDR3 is TGTGCCAGCAGCCTTCAACTAGCGGGGGGGCAAGGCGAGCAGTACTTC. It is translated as CASSLQLAGGQGEQYF.

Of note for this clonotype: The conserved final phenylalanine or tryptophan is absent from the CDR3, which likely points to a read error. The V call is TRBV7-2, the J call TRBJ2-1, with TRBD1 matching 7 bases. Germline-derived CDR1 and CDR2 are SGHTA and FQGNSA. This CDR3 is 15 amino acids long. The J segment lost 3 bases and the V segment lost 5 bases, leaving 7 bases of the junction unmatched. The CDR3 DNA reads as TGTGCCAGCAGCCCTGGACAGGCCTACTACAATGAGCAGTTCTTG. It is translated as CASSPGQAYYNEQFL.

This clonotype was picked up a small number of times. DNA for the CDR3: TGTGCCAGCACCGAAAGTACAGGGGCTGGCTACACCTTC. This gives the protein CASTESTGAGYTF. The chain combines TRBV4-2 with TRBJ1-2; 7 nucleotides agree with TRBD1. The junction had 9 bases not matched to a gene; V was cut back by 7 bases and J by 7 bases. The germline V gene has CDR1 LGHNA and CDR2 YNFKEQ. The CDR3 contains 13 residues.

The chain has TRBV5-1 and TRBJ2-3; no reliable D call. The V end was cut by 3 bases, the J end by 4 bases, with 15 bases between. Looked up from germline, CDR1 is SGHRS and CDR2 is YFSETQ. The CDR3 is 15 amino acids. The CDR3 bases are TGCGCCAGCAGCTCCGGGCTCCAATTTCCAGATACGCAGTATTTT. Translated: CASSSGLQFPDTQYF.

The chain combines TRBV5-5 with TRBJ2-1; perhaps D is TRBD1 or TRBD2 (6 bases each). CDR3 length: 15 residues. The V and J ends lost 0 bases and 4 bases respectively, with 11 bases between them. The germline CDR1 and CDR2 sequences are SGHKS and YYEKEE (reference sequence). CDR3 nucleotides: TGTGCCAGCAGCTTGGCTTGGGGGGCATACAATGAGCAGTTCTTC. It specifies CASSLAWGAYNEQFF.

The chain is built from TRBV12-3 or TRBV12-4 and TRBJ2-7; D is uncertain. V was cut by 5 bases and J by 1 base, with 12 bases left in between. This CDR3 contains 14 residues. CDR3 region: CASSTQVASYEQYF. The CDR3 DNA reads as TGTGCCAGCAGTACCCAGGTAGCTTCCTACGAGCAGTACTTC.

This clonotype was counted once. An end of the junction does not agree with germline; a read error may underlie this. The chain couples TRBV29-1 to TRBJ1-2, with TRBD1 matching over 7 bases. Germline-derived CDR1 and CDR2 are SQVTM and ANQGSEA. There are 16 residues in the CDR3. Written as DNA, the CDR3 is TGCAGCGTCGAAGCCGGAACAGGGGTCGCTAACTATGGCTACACCTTC. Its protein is CSVEAGTGVANYGYTF.

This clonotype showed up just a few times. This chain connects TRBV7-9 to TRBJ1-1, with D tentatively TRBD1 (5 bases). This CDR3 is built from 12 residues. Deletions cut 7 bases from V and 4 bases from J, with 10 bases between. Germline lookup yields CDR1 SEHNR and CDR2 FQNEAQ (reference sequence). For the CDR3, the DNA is TGTGCCAGCAACTGGGGGAGCACTGAAGCTTTCTTT. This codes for CASNWGSTEAFF.

CDR3 in amino acids: CASSPTPGIETQYF. The CDR3 DNA sequence: TGTGCCAGCAGCCCCACCCCGGGGATAGAGACCCAGTACTTC. The chain uses TRBV11-2 and TRBJ2-5, with TRBD2 as a possible D gene (5 bases). Germline CDR1 SGHAT, CDR2 FQNNGV. The CDR3 is 14 residues long. V lost 5 bases and J lost 4, with 14 bases in between.

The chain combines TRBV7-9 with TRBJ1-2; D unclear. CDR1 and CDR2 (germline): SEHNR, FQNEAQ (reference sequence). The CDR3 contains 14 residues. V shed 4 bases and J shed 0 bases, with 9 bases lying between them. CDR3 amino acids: CASSSSDANYGYTF. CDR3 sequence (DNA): TGTGCCAGCAGCTCCAGCGACGCTAACTATGGCTACACCTTC. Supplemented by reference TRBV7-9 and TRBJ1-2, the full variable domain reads DTGVSQNPRHKITKRGQNVTFRCDPISEHNRLYWYRQTLGQGPEFLTYFQNEAQLEKSRLLSDRFSAERPKGSFSTLEIQRTEQGDSAMYLCASSSSDANYGYTFGSGTRLTVV.

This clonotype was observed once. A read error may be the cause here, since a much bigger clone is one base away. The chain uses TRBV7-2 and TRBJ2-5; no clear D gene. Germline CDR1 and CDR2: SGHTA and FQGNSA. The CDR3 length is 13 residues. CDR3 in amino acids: CVSRVRVSETQYF. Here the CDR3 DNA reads TGTGTCAGTCGGGTTAGGGTTTCAGAGACCCAGTACTTC.

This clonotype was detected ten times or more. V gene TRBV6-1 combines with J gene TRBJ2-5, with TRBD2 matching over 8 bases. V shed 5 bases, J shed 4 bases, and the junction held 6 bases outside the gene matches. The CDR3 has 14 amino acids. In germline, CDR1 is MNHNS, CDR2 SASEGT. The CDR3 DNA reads TGTGCCAGCAGTCACTCCGGGGGGGGAGAGACCCAGTACTTC. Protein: CASSHSGGGETQYF.

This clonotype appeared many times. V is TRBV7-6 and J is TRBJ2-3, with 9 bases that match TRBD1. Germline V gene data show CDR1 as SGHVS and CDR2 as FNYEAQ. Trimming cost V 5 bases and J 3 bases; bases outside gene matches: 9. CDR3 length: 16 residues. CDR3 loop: CASSLRQGVLTDTQYF. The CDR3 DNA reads TGTGCCAGCAGCCTCCGACAGGGGGTTTTAACAGATACGCAGTATTTT.

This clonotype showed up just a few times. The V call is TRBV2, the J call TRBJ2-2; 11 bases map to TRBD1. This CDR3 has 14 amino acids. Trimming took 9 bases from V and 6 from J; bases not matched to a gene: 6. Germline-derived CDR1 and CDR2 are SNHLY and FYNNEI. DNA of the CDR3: TGTGCCAGGGACAGGGGGCAGGAGGCCGGGGAGCTGTTTTTT. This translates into CARDRGQEAGELFF.

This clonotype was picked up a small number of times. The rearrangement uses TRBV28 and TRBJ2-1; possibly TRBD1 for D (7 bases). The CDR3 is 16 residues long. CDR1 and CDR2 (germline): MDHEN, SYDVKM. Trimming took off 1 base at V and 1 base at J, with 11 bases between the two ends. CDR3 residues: CASSLYQGGSYNEQFF. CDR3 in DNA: TGTGCCAGCAGTTTATATCAGGGGGGTTCCTACAATGAGCAGTTCTTC.

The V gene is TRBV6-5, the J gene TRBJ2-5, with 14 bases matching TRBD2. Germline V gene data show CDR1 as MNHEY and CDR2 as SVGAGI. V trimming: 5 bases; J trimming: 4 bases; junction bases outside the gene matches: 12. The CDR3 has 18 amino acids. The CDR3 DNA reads TGTGCCAGCAGTCACCAGACTAGCGGGGGGGCCCTAGGAGAGACCCAGTACTTC. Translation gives CASSHQTSGGALGETQYF.

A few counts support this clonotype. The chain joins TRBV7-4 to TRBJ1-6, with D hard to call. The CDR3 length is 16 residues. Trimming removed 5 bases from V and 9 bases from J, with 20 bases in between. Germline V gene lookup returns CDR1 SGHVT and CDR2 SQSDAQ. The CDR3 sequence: CASSAQWDRISSPLHF. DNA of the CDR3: TGTGCCAGCAGCGCGCAGTGGGATAGGATTAGTTCACCCCTCCACTTT.

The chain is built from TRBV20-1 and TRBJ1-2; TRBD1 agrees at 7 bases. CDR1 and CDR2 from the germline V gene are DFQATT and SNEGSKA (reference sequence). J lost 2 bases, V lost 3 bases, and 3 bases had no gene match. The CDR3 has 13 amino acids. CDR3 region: CSARQGGNYGYTF. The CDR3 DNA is TGCAGTGCTAGGCAGGGGGGAAACTATGGCTACACCTTC.

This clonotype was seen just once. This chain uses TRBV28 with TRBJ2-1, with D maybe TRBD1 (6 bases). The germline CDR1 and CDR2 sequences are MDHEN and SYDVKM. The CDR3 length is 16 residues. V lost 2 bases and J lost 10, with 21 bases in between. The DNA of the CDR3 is TGTGCCAGCAGTTTAATTGGGGGCTCCAATGGTGGGGAGCAGTTCTTC. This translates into CASSLIGGSNGGEQFF.

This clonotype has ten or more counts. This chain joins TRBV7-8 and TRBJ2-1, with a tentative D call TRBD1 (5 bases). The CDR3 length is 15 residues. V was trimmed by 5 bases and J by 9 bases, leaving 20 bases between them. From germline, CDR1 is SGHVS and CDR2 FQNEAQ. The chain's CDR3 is CASSPAGYGQGEQFF. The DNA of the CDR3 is TGTGCCAGCAGCCCCGCCGGATACGGCCAGGGTGAGCAGTTCTTC.

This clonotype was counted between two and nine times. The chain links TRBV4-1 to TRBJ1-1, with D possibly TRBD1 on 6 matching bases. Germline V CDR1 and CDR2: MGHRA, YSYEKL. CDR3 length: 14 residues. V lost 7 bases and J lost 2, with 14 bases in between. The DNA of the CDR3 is TGCGCCAGCACCTACAGGGTGGAAAACACTGAAGCTTTCTTT. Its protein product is CASTYRVENTEAFF.